This entry is about one T cell receptor beta chain. These data are taken from a study of OX40 agonist ivuxolimab in advanced cancers. Measured with immunoSEQ multiplex PCR; TCRdb has only the in-frame clones, and not every one. The repertoire includes some 70,000 clones, roughly 84% of them detected once, and roughly 0.74% sits in the top ten. This TCR was recovered from an adult with an advanced solid tumor such as melanoma, head and neck, liver or kidney cancer. Sequencing was performed on CD4+ or CD8+ T cells sorted from blood, taken in a trial of the OX40 agonist ivuxolimab.

The CDR3 loop is CASSPPTEDTQYF. The CDR3 DNA reads as TGTGCCAGCTCACCCCCGACGGAAGATACGCAGTATTTT. The genes are TRBV18 and TRBJ2-3; D not resolved. V lost 3 bases, J lost 5 bases, and 9 bases lay in between. The CDR3 consists of 13 residues. Looked up from germline, CDR1 is KGHSH and CDR2 is LQKENI.